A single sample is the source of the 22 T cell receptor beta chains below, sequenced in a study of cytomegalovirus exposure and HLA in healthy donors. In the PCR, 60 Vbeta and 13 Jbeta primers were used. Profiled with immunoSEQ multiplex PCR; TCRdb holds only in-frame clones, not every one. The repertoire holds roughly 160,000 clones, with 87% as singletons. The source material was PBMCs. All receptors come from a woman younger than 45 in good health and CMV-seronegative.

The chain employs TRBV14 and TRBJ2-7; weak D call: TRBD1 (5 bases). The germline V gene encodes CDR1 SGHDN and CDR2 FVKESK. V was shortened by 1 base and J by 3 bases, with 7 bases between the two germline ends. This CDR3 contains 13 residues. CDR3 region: CASSQVRGYEQYF. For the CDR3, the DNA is TGTGCCAGCAGCCAAGTAAGGGGCTACGAGCAGTACTTC.

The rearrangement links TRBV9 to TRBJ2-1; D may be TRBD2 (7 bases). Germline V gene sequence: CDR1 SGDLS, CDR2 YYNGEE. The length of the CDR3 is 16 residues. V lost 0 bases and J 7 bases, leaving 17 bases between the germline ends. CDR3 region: CASSVVSGGGRNEQFF. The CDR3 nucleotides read TGTGCCAGCAGCGTAGTAAGTGGGGGGGGCCGGAATGAGCAGTTCTTC.

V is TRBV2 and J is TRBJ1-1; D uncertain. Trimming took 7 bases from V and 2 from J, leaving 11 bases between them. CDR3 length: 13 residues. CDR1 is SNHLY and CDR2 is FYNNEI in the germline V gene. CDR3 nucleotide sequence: TGTGCCAGCAAAATAGCGACAAACACTGAAGCTTTCTTT. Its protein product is CASKIATNTEAFF. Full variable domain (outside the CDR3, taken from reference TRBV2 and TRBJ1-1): EPEVTQTPSHQVTQMGQEVILRCVPISNHLYFYWYRQILGQKVEFLVSFYNNEISEKSEIFDDQFSVERPDGSNFTLKIRSTKLEDSAMYFCASKIATNTEAFFGQGTRLTVV.

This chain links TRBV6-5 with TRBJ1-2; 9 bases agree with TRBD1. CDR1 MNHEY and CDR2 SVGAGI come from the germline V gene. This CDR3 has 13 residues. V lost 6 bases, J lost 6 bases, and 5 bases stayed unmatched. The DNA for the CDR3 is TGTGCCAGCAGAAGGACAGGGGTGGATGGCTACACCTTC. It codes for CASRRTGVDGYTF.

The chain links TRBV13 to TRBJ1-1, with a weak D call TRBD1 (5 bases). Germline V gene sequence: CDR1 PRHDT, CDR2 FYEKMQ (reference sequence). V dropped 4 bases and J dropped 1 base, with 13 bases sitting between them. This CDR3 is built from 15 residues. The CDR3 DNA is TGTGCCAGCAGCTACTGGGCAAGGGGGAACACTGAAGCTTTCTTT. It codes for CASSYWARGNTEAFF.

CDR3: CASSLIAGPNTGELFF. In nucleotides, the CDR3 is TGCGCCAGCAGCTTGATCGCGGGACCGAACACCGGGGAGCTGTTTTTT. V usage is TRBV5-1 and J usage is TRBJ2-2; TRBD2 is a possible D gene (6 bases). Trimming stripped 1 base from V and 0 bases from J, with 10 bases between. The CDR3 contains 16 residues. The V gene's germline CDR1 is SGHRS and CDR2 YFSETQ.

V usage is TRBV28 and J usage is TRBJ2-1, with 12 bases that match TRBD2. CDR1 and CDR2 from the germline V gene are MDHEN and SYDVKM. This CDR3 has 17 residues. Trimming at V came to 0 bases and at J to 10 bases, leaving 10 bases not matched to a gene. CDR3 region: CASSLWNLAGGPGEQFF. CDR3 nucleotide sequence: TGTGCCAGCAGTTTATGGAACCTAGCGGGAGGGCCAGGAGAGCAGTTCTTC.

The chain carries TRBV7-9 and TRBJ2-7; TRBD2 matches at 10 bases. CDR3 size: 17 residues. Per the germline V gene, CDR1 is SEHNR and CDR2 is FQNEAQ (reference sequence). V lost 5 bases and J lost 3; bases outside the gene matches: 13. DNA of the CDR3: TGTGCCAGCAGCAGCGTCGCAGCCGGGACTAGCGTCTACGAGCAGTACTTC. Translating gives CASSSVAAGTSVYEQYF.

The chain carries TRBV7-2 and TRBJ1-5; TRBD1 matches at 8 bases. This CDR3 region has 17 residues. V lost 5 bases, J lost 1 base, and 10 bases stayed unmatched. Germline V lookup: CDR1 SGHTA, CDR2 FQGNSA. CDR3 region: CASSPRTGPISNQPQHF. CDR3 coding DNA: TGTGCCAGCAGCCCCCGGACAGGGCCGATAAGCAATCAGCCCCAGCATTTT.

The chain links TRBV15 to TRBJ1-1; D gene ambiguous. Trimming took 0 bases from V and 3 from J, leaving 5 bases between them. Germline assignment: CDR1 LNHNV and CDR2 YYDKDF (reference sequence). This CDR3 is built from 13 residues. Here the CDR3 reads CATSRDQDTEAFF. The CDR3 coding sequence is TGTGCCACCAGCAGAGATCAGGACACTGAAGCTTTCTTT.

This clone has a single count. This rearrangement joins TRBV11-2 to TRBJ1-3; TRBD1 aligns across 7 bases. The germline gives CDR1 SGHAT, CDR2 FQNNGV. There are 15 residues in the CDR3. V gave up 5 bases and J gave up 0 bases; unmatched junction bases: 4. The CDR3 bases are TGTGCCAGCAGCCCGGGACAGACCTCTGGAAACACCATATATTTT. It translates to CASSPGQTSGNTIYF. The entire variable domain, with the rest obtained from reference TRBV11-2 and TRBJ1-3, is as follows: EAGVAQSPRYKIIEKRQSVAFWCNPISGHATLYWYQQILGQGPKLLIQFQNNGVVDDSQLPKDRFSAERLKGVDSTLKIQPAKLEDSAVYLCASSPGQTSGNTIYFGEGSWLTVV.

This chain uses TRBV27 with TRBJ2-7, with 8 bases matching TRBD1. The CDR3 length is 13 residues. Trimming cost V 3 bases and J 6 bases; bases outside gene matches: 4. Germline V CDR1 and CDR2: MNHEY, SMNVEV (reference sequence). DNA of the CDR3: TGTGCCAGCAGTTTTCAGGGGGCAGGCGAGCAGTACTTC. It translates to CASSFQGAGEQYF.

The chain's CDR3 is CSVGTSGATGDTQYF. CDR3 DNA: TGCAGCGTTGGGACTAGCGGGGCCACCGGAGATACGCAGTATTTT. The V gene is TRBV29-1, the J gene TRBJ2-3, with 12 bases matching TRBD2. This CDR3 region has 15 residues. Trimming cost V 4 bases and J 5 bases; bases outside gene matches: 7. Germline V lookup: CDR1 SQVTM, CDR2 ANQGSEA.

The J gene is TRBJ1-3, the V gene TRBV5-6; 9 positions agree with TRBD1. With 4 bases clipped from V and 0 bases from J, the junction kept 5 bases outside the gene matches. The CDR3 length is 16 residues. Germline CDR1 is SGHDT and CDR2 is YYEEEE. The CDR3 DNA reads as TGTGCCAGCAGCAGAACAGGGGGCCGCTCTGGAAACACCATATATTTT. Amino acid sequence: CASSRTGGRSGNTIYF. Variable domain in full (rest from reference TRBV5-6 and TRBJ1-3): DAGVTQSPTHLIKTRGQQVTLRCSPKSGHDTVSWYQQALGQGPQFIFQYYEEEERQRGNFPDRFSGHQFPNYSSELNVNALLLGDSALYLCASSRTGGRSGNTIYFGEGSWLTVV.

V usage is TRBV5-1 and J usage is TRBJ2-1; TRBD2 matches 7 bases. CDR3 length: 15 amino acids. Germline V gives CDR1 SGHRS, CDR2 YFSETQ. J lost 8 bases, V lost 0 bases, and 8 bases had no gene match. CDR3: CASSLVGGINDEQFF. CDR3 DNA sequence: TGCGCCAGCAGCTTGGTGGGGGGGATCAACGATGAGCAGTTCTTC.

The CDR3 spells CASSLRGDQPQHF. The CDR3 bases are TGTGCCAGCAGCTTGAGGGGTGACCAGCCCCAGCATTTT. The V gene is TRBV5-6, the J gene TRBJ1-5; TRBD1 might be the D (5 bases). The CDR3 length is 13 residues. Germline V gene sequence: CDR1 SGHDT, CDR2 YYEEEE. The V gene lost 1 base and the J gene lost 7 bases, with 9 bases spanning the gap.

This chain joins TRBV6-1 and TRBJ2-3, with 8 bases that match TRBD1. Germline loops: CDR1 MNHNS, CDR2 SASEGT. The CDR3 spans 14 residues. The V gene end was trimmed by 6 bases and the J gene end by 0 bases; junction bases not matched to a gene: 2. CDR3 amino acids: CASSRQGSTDTQYF. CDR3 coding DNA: TGTGCCAGCAGCCGACAGGGGAGCACAGATACGCAGTATTTT.

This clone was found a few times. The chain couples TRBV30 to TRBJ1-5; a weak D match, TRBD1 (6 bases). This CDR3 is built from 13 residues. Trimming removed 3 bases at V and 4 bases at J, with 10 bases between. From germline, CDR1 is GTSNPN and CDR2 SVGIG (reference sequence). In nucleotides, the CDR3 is TGTGCCTGGAGCCCACAGGGAAATCAGCCCCAGCATTTT. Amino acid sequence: CAWSPQGNQPQHF.

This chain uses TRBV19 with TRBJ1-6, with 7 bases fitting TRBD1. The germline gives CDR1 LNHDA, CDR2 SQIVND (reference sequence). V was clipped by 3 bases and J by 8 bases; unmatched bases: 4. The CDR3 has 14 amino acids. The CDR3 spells CASSMETGYSPLHF. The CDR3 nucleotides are TGTGCCAGTAGTATGGAGACAGGGTATTCACCCCTCCACTTT.

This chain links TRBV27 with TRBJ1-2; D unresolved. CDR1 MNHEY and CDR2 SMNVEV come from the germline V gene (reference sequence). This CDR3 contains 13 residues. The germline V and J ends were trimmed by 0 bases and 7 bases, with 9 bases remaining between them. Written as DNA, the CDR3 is TGTGCCAGCAGTTTATCATCCGGGGTTGGCTACACCTTC. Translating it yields CASSLSSGVGYTF.

The CDR3 DNA is TGCGCCAGCGGGCTGGGTAGGGGTGGCTACACCTTC. This encodes CASGLGRGGYTF. The V call is TRBV5-1, the J call TRBJ1-2, with a possible D match to TRBD1 (5 bases). The V end lost 7 bases, the J end lost 7 bases, and 14 bases lay between the germline ends. Germline V gene sequence: CDR1 SGHRS, CDR2 YFSETQ. There are 12 residues in the CDR3.

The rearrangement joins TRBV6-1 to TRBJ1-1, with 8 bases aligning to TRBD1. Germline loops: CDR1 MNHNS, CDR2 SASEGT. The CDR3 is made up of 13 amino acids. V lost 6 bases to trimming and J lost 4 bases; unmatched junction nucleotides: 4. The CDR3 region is CASSPTGATEAFF. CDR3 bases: TGTGCCAGCAGCCCGACAGGGGCCACTGAAGCTTTCTTT.